One and the same sample provided the 10 T cell receptor beta chains below, sequenced in a study of T-cell memory formation after mild COVID-19. TCRdb re-derived calls from the 5' RACE reads in MiXCR, one entry per CDR3 protein. The sample has around 110,000 distinct CDR3 sequences; roughly an eighth are singletons. The source material was PBMCs or a T cell subset sorted from them (not recorded which). These TCRs come from a man younger than 35 who had mild COVID-19 (a few samples of this study predate the infection). Cell type and time point are not known.

This clonotype showed up many times. This chain links TRBV5-4 with TRBJ1-1; the D gene is possibly TRBD1 (6 bases). This CDR3 has 13 residues. Per germline, CDR1 SGHNT and CDR2 YYREEE (reference sequence). V lost 6 bases and J lost 6, with 15 bases in between. The CDR3 nucleotides are TGTGCCAGCACCTACGGGGGGGCCGCTGAAGCTTTCTTT. Protein: CASTYGGAAEAFF.

This clonotype showed up many times. The chain recombines TRBV7-9 with TRBJ1-4, with D uncertain. The germline V and J ends were trimmed by 0 bases and 7 bases, with 18 bases remaining between them. The CDR3 length is 17 residues. Germline CDR1 reads SEHNR; CDR2 reads FQNEAQ (reference sequence). The DNA of the CDR3 is TGTGCCAGCAGCTTAGCCGAGGACCCAAACCGAAGTGAAAAACTGTTTTTT. It translates to CASSLAEDPNRSEKLFF.

The chain couples TRBV5-6 to TRBJ2-7, with 12 bases lining up with TRBD2. The CDR3 runs 16 residues. From germline, CDR1 is SGHDT and CDR2 YYEEEE. The V segment lost 4 bases and the J segment 6 bases; nucleotides outside the gene matches: 11. The CDR3 DNA follows: TGTGCCAGCAGCGTCGGACTAGCGGGGCCCCGGGGCGAGCAGTACTTC. It encodes CASSVGLAGPRGEQYF.

This clonotype has a count of ten or more. The rearrangement joins TRBV7-9 to TRBJ2-7; D is unresolved. V dropped 2 bases and J dropped 5 bases, with 4 bases sitting between them. Germline CDR1 and CDR2: SEHNR and FQNEAQ (reference sequence). The CDR3 contains 11 residues. CDR3 sequence reads: CASSLWDEQYF. In DNA, the CDR3 is TGTGCCAGCAGCTTATGGGACGAGCAGTACTTC.

The table lists this clonotype with a few counts. The chain carries TRBV7-3 and TRBJ2-3; 7 bases are a match to TRBD2. V was pared by 2 bases and J by 2 bases, with 7 bases of the junction left unmatched. In germline, CDR1 is SGHTA, CDR2 FQGTGA. CDR3 size: 16 residues. The CDR3 bases are TGTGCCAGCAGCTTATCTACTAGCGCCTTCACAGATACGCAGTATTTT. It yields the protein CASSLSTSAFTDTQYF.

The J gene is TRBJ2-7, the V gene TRBV29-1; D possibly corresponds to TRBD2 (5 bases). Germline V gives CDR1 SQVTM, CDR2 ANQGSEA. The CDR3 totals 13 residues. The V end lost 3 bases, the J end lost 1 base, and 10 bases lay between the germline ends. The CDR3 DNA reads TGCAGCGTTGAGTCGGGGATGTCCTACGAGCAGTACTTC. Translation: CSVESGMSYEQYF.

This clonotype was picked up a small number of times. This sequence joins TRBV6-5 and TRBJ1-1; the D is unclear. Germline CDR1 is MNHEY and CDR2 is SVGAGI. This CDR3 comprises 15 residues. V was pared by 0 bases and J by 0 bases, with 8 bases between. The CDR3 is CASSYSKVLNTEAFF. CDR3 in DNA: TGTGCCAGCAGTTACTCAAAAGTACTGAACACTGAAGCTTTCTTT.

CDR3 DNA: TGCAGTGCTAGAGTGGCCTCCTCCTACGAGCAGTACTTC. Its translation is CSARVASSYEQYF. The gene calls are TRBV20-1 and TRBJ2-7; D is ambiguous. Trimming took 1 base from V and 0 from J, leaving 7 bases between them. Per the germline V gene, CDR1 is DFQATT and CDR2 is SNEGSKA (reference sequence). The CDR3 totals 13 residues.

The table lists this clonotype with many counts. The rearrangement uses TRBV20-1 and TRBJ2-2, with D perhaps assigned TRBD1 or TRBD2 (6 bases each). V lost 1 base and J 2 bases, leaving 11 bases between the germline ends. Germline lookup yields CDR1 DFQATT and CDR2 SNEGSKA (reference sequence). CDR3 length: 15 residues. For the CDR3, the DNA is TGCAGTGCTAGAGGGGGGGCCACCAACACCGGGGAGCTGTTTTTT. It codes for CSARGGATNTGELFF.

The CDR3, as DNA: TGTGCCAGCAGCCCCTGGGCGGAGAACTATGGCTACACCTTC. It translates to CASSPWAENYGYTF. The rearrangement uses TRBV6-5 and TRBJ1-2; no definite D call. The V gene's germline CDR1 is MNHEY and CDR2 SVGAGI. There are 14 residues in the CDR3. The germline V and J ends were trimmed by 6 bases and 2 bases, with 13 bases remaining between them.